The present entry profiles one T cell receptor beta chain with its context. This sample is part of a study of identical twins. Germline values: CDR1 SGHRS, CDR2 YFSETQ. V was clipped by 3 bases and J by 1 base; unmatched bases: 12. There are 17 residues in the CDR3. TCRdb reprocessed the 5' RACE reads with MiXCR, giving one entry per CDR3 protein. This table has about 530,000 distinct CDR3 sequences, around 22% appearing once. The sample was also reused in another study, on yellow fever vaccine responses in identical twins.

The sequenced sample was CD4+ T cells sorted from blood. The rearrangement joins TRBV5-1 to TRBJ2-7; 8 nucleotides agree with TRBD1. The sequence was obtained from a woman aged 18-35 years in good health. The CDR3: CASSSHGRDRLSYEQYF. The DNA for the CDR3 is TGCGCCAGCAGCTCACACGGCCGGGACAGGTTATCCTACGAGCAGTACTTC.